This TCR beta chain was profiled in a study of CD8 T cells in Susac syndrome. RNA totalling roughly 0.5 to 1 ug underwent reverse transcription with random hexamers. TCR beta CDR3 was amplified by immunoSEQ covering 54 Vbeta and 13 Jbeta. TCRdb passed the immunoSEQ multiplex PCR reads through MiXCR, listing each CDR3 protein once. The table has fewer than 150,000 distinct CDR3 sequences, 94% seen once. CDR1 LNHNV and CDR2 YYDKDF come from the germline V gene (reference sequence). The V and J ends lost 7 bases and 3 bases respectively, with 7 bases between them. The CDR3 runs 12 residues. Controls matched for age and sex were healthy donors. The authors negatively isolated CD8+ and CD4+ T cells and FACS-enriched TEMRA cells.

Source material: CD8+ T cells from PBMCs. The TCR was taken from a human donor in good health. The chain uses TRBV15 and TRBJ2-1; D is undetermined. In nucleotides, the CDR3 is TGTGCCACCACCAACAGCTACAATGAGCAGTTCTTC. Translating gives CATTNSYNEQFF.